This T cell receptor beta chain stems from a study of CD8 T cells in ankylosing spondylitis (dated 2017 in TCRdb). With respect to the entire study: The study profiled T cell receptor beta repertoires in healthy donors and ankylosing spondylitis patients to find disease-linked TCR variants. The full study cohort comprised around 25 ankylosing spondylitis patients and approximately 100 healthy donors. Peripheral blood samples were taken, and synovial fluid was additionally collected from ankylosing spondylitis patients.

The sequencer listed for this sample is Illumina HiSeq 2500. Quantitative 5'-RACE with molecular barcodes was the method used to prepare the TCR beta libraries. Concerning the study's data processing: Disease-linked TCR variants were identified with a new computational method built on a probabilistic model of VDJ rearrangement. The public reads were run again by TCRdb, first through fastp at Q25 and then through MiXCR, and only productive beta chains were kept. Rows merge per CDR3 protein into single entries with the most common DNA and genes. TCRdb assigned the V and J calls; the authors' analysis was not used. Across this sample there are fewer than 400,000 distinct CDR3 sequences, with roughly 15% seen only once. The ten largest clones represent about 1% of the sample. Via the germline V gene, CDR1 is SGHTA and CDR2 FQGNSA. CDR3 length: 15 amino acids, cysteine to phenylalanine. Only the CDR3 DNA stays, 45 bases, in frame from base 1. V lost 5 bases and J lost 5 bases, and the count of bases not matched to a germline gene is 10.

Regarding this clonotype: It lacks a known antigen. No base quality information exists; no much larger clone differs at one position.

General findings and caveats noted by the study authors: A TCR beta motif of 7 or 8 highly homologous amino acid variants appeared characteristic of blood from ankylosing spondylitis patients. The disease-linked clones had a CD8+ phenotype and were found at relatively low frequencies in peripheral blood. Some motif variants had previously been reported in the synovial fluid and blood of reactive arthritis patients, which suggests shared mechanisms of disease initiation. According to the report, matched synovial fluid samples from ankylosing spondylitis patients were significantly enriched for the disease-linked clones.

The sequence links TRBV7-2 to TRBJ2-7; 9 central nucleotides agree with TRBD1. This clonotype was sampled from a male donor with ankylosing spondylitis or in good health (not recorded which). Source material: blood, either unsorted or a sorted T cell fraction (not recorded which). The CDR3 region has the sequence CASSNGDREAHEQYF. The nucleotide sequence reads as follows: TGTGCCAGCAGCAACGGGGACAGGGAGGCCCACGAGCAGTACTTC.